This section outlines one TCR beta chain sequence together with its context. Its antigen is undetermined. Produced via immunoSEQ multiplex PCR; TCRdb's table is partial and in-frame only. The table has roughly 2.2 million clones, more than 80% seen once. The data were taken from a study of shared clonotypes between healthy human individuals. V gave up 4 bases and J gave up 4 bases; unmatched junction bases: 12. This CDR3 has 18 residues. Germline values: CDR1 SGHNT, CDR2 YYREEE (reference sequence). Study results and caveats: Naive subsets tended to show greater estimated richness than memory subsets.

The source material was naive CD4+ T cells from PBMCs. Subset described: CD45RA+ positively selected. The receptor was isolated from a man aged 18-30 years in good health. Some clones in this sample may be carry-over from other donors' samples. V usage is TRBV5-4 and J usage is TRBJ2-2; 11 bases are shared with TRBD1. CDR3 sequence: CASSPSGQGARGTGELFF. CDR3 nucleotide sequence: TGTGCCAGCAGCCCAAGTGGACAGGGGGCGAGAGGCACCGGGGAGCTGTTTTTT.